This T cell receptor (beta chain) was captured in a study of human T cells and chemical hapten exposure. Overall study context: During the roughly 24-week study period, patients had diphenylcyclopropenone applied to the scalp every week.

The CDR3 is 13 residues long. CDR1 is MNHNY, CDR2 SVGAGI, per germline (reference sequence). V lost 6 bases and J 6 bases, leaving 14 bases between the germline ends. This clonotype was seen more than once but under ten times. Described time point: patch test 2, 6 weeks after DPC sensitization. Specified treatment: therapeutic diphenylcyclopropenone sensitization with weekly scalp DPC. MiXCR was run by TCRdb on the RACE reads, yielding one entry per CDR3 protein. The sample has about 400,000 distinct CDR3 sequences; roughly 6.3% are singletons. The sequenced sample was whole blood, obtained in connection with sensitization to the hapten diphenylcyclopropenone (DPC). The clonotype was recovered from a woman aged 18-35 years with alopecia areata. Some clones in this sample may be carry-over from other donors' samples. The chain joins TRBV6-6 to TRBJ1-1, with TRBD1 as a possible D gene (5 bases). The CDR3 nucleotides are TGTGCCAGCAGGTTCAGGGTTGGGGCTGAAGCTTTCTTT. This translates into CASRFRVGAEAFF.